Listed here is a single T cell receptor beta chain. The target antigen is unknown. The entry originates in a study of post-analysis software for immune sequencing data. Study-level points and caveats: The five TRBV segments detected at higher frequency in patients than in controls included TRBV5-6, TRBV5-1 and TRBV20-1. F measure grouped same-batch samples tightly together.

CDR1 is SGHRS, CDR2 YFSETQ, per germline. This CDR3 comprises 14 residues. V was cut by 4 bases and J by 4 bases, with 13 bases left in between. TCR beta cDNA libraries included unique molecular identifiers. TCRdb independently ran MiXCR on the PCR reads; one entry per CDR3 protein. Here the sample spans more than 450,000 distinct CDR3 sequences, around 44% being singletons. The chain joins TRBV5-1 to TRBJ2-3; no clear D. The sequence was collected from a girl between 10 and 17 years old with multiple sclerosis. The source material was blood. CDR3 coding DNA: TGCGCCAGCAGCCCTGGTTCCTACTCAGATACGCAGTATTTT. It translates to CASSPGSYSDTQYF.